This T cell receptor (beta chain) was recorded in a study of CD8 T cells in ankylosing spondylitis. TCRdb recomputed calls from the 5' RACE reads with MiXCR, one row per CDR3 protein. The data hold about 270,000 distinct CDR3 sequences, with about 30% observed a single time. J lost 4 bases, V lost 3 bases, and 10 bases had no gene match. CDR1 and CDR2 from the germline V gene are DFQATT and SNEGSKA (reference sequence). The CDR3 length is 15 residues. Findings and limits, study-wide: Prior literature has documented some motif variants in synovial fluid and blood from reactive arthritis.

This clonotype was counted at least ten times. The target antigen is unknown. Input material: blood, either unsorted or a sorted T cell fraction (not recorded which). The chain is built from TRBV20-1 and TRBJ2-3; 7 positions match TRBD1. This TCR came from a male donor with ankylosing spondylitis or in good health (not recorded which). In nucleotides, the CDR3 is TGCAGTGCTAGCCGGGACAGTGCGTTCCCAGATACGCAGTATTTT. Its protein is CSASRDSAFPDTQYF.